These T cell receptor beta chains were read from a single sample in a study of T cell responses to AZD1222 COVID-19 vaccine. Repertoires were generated with immunoSEQ multiplex PCR, while TCRdb's copy carries only in-frame clones and drops some. The sample yields some 170,000 clones, about 88% seen once. The sequences come from peripheral blood, collected on day 0 of AZD1222 vaccination. Every receptor here comes from an adult in good health. Each CDR3 is given with its conserved first and last residue. A D gene is named only where the DNA matches it firmly.

CDR3 length	J gene	D gene	V gene	CDR3 protein	CDR3 DNA
13	TRBJ1-6	-	TRBV28	CASSPGQYSPLHF	TGTGCCAGCAGTCCAGGACAGTATTCACCCCTCCACTTT
11	TRBJ2-7	-	TRBV29-1	CSVGQTYEQYF	TGCAGCGTTGGACAGACCTACGAGCAGTACTTC
13	TRBJ2-4	-	TRBV2	CASSVEREDIQYF	TGTGCCAGCAGTGTCGAAAGGGAGGACATTCAGTACTTC
14	TRBJ1-5	-	TRBV6-2/TRBV6-3	CASSYVGGNQPQHF	TGTGCCAGCAGTTATGTAGGAGGGAATCAGCCCCAGCATTTT
11	TRBJ2-3	-	TRBV2	CASSVGDTQYF	TGTGCCAGCAGTGTTGGAGATACGCAGTATTTT
15	TRBJ2-5	TRBD2	TRBV3-1/TRBV3-2	CASSPGTSGFETQYF	TGTGCCAGCAGCCCCGGGACTAGCGGGTTTGAGACCCAGTACTTC
14	TRBJ1-1	-	TRBV3-1/TRBV3-2	CASSQGQLNTEAFF	TGTGCCAGCAGCCAAGGACAGCTCAACACTGAAGCTTTCTTT
13	TRBJ1-1	-	TRBV15	CATSREINREAFF	TGTGCCACCAGCAGAGAGATTAACAGGGAAGCTTTCTTT
15	TRBJ1-2	-	TRBV5-6	CASSLGQLITYGYTF	TGTGCCAGCAGCTTGGGACAGCTCATAACCTATGGCTACACCTTC
14	TRBJ1-4	-	TRBV5-1	CASSQHRSGEKLFF	TGCGCCAGCAGCCAGCATCGGTCCGGTGAAAAACTGTTTTTT
12	TRBJ1-4	-	TRBV7-9	CASSRVGGKLFF	TGTGCCAGCAGCCGTGTGGGGGGAAAACTGTTTTTT
14	TRBJ1-1	TRBD1	TRBV7-2	CASSPGQGLLLAFF	TGTGCCAGCAGCCCAGGACAGGGACTTCTATTGGCTTTCTTT
13	TRBJ1-2	-	TRBV9	CASSVGTDYGYTF	TGTGCCAGCAGCGTAGGGACTGACTATGGCTACACCTTC
14	TRBJ1-5	-	TRBV27	CASSFRERSRPQHF	TGTGCCAGCAGTTTCCGGGAGAGAAGTCGGCCCCAGCATTTT
14	TRBJ2-7	-	TRBV10-3	CAIGRGETSYEQYF	TGTGCCATCGGCCGGGGAGAAACCTCCTACGAGCAGTACTTC
14	TRBJ2-1	-	TRBV20-1	CSASLRASYNEQFF	TGCAGTGCTAGTTTGCGGGCTAGCTACAATGAGCAGTTCTTC
16	TRBJ2-1	TRBD2	TRBV5-1	CASSLVLAGGYNEQFF	TGCGCCAGCAGCTTGGTACTAGCGGGAGGGTACAATGAGCAGTTCTTC
16	TRBJ1-6	TRBD1	TRBV18	CASSRDRGPGDSPLHF	TGTGCCAGCTCACGGGACAGAGGGCCAGGGGATTCACCCCTCCACTTT
17	TRBJ2-5	TRBD2	TRBV5-1	CASSSSGTSGSEETQYF	TGCGCCAGCAGCTCCTCCGGGACTAGCGGGTCAGAAGAGACCCAGTACTTC
16	TRBJ2-7	TRBD2	TRBV19	CASSWTSGRGSYEQYF	TGTGCCAGTTCTTGGACTAGCGGGAGAGGGTCCTACGAGCAGTACTTC
14	TRBJ2-5	TRBD1	TRBV5-1	CASSWTGGAETQYF	TGCGCCAGCAGCTGGACAGGGGGCGCGGAGACCCAGTACTTC
13	TRBJ1-1	-	TRBV5-1	CASSLAGGREAFF	TGCGCCAGCAGCTTGGCCGGGGGGAGGGAAGCTTTCTTT
15	TRBJ1-2	-	TRBV9	CASSVDSGKGWGYTF	TGTGCCAGCAGCGTAGATTCTGGGAAAGGTTGGGGCTACACCTTC
17	TRBJ2-2	-	TRBV2	CASSGRGGGANTGELFF	TGTGCCAGCAGTGGACGAGGCGGGGGCGCGAACACCGGGGAGCTGTTTTTT
14	TRBJ2-1	TRBD2	TRBV3-1/TRBV3-2	CASSLAGGYNEQFF	TGTGCCAGCAGCCTAGCGGGGGGGTACAATGAGCAGTTCTTC